This T cell receptor beta chain comes out of a study of CXCR3-negative and CXCR3-positive naive CD8 T cells. Each TRB cDNA library was prepared by 5' RACE (with UMI labels). TCRdb re-called the 5' RACE reads and catalogs CDR3 proteins one per entry, DNA excluded. The specimen's table records about 9,600 distinct CDR3 sequences. The length of the CDR3 is 19 residues. The V gene's germline CDR1 is SGHRS and CDR2 YFSETQ. This clonotype was obtained from a human donor in good health. Some clones in this sample may be carry-over from other donors' samples. The chain joins TRBV5-1 to TRBJ2-1. Source material: naive CXCR3- CD8+ T cells from blood. The subset is: CD45RO-CCR7+CD27+CD95- naive CD8+ T cells lacking CXCR3 (TNR3-). This CDR3 reads CASSLFPIADLNSYNEQFF.